This T cell receptor beta chain is from a study of PD-1 blockade in classical Hodgkin lymphoma. Study conclusions and caveats: Before treatment, TCR diversity in newly diagnosed patients was reportedly lower than in healthy donors.

Remarks on this clone: Its target is unknown.

Sequencing used immunoSEQ multiplex PCR; TCRdb keeps in-frame clones, though not all of them. The sample holds under 20,000 clones, more than 80% seen once. Germline assignment: CDR1 MNHNY and CDR2 SVGAGI (reference sequence). This CDR3 spans 15 amino acids. Trimming at V came to 6 bases and at J to 1 base, leaving 5 bases not matched to a gene. Brentuximab vedotin exposure varied, and every patient relapsed after autologous stem cell transplantation. Complete response, partial response or progressive disease made up the best responses. The chain combines TRBV6-6 with TRBJ2-7; TRBD2 aligns across 11 bases. Sequencing used peripheral blood mononuclear cells (PBMCs), obtained before the second cycle of nivolumab. This TCR was recovered from a human donor with classical Hodgkin lymphoma. CDR3 DNA sequence: TGTGCCAGCAGCTTGACTAGCGGGGCGTCCTACGAGCAGTACTTC. This encodes CASSLTSGASYEQYF.